The entry that follows covers one T cell receptor beta chain sequence. Its target is not known. This entry is derived from a study of shared clonotypes between healthy human individuals. Overall study results and limits: When compared with the clonotypes that were shared by all four sorted-subset donors, the non-shared clonotypes turned out to have lower generation probabilities.

Looked up from germline, CDR1 is MNHNS and CDR2 is SASEGT. V was shortened by 8 bases and J by 2 bases, with 13 bases between the two germline ends. The CDR3 runs to 14 residues. The deep-level immunoSEQ assay was used. Data came from immunoSEQ multiplex PCR; TCRdb stores just in-frame clones and leaves some out. The sample yields some 2,400,000 clones, nearly 97% seen once. The sequence was collected from a man between 18 and 29 years old in good health. The chain is built from TRBV6-1 and TRBJ1-5; D is undetermined. The sequenced sample was naive CD4+ T cells sorted from blood. Noted subset: CD45RA+ positively selected. CDR3 DNA sequence: TGTGCCAGCCACACACGACTGGGCAATCAGCCCCAGCATTTT. This encodes CASHTRLGNQPQHF.